What follows describes a single TCR beta chain. As yet, its antigen is unknown. A second PCR, run for about 6 to 12 cycles, used a sample-barcoded 5' primer plus a J-beta primer mix. One entry per CDR3 protein, called by TCRdb with MiXCR from the 5' RACE reads. This sample has 1.5 million to 2 million distinct CDR3 sequences, with 49% found just once. The sample comes from a study of blood T cells in healthy people across ages. Study-wide results and limits: With naive T cell percentage, TCR beta diversity showed a strong correlation.

Trimming left V 0 bases short and J 3 bases short, with 12 bases between. The CDR3 is 15 residues long. CDR1 and CDR2 from the germline V gene are DFQATT and SNEGSKA (reference sequence). This TCR was sampled from a woman aged 40-49 years in good health. The sample comprised blood. The chain has TRBV20-1 and TRBJ2-1; D gene unclear. CDR3 protein: CSARDRIDLYNEQFF. CDR3 DNA sequence: TGCAGTGCTAGAGATAGGATCGACCTCTACAATGAGCAGTTCTTC.